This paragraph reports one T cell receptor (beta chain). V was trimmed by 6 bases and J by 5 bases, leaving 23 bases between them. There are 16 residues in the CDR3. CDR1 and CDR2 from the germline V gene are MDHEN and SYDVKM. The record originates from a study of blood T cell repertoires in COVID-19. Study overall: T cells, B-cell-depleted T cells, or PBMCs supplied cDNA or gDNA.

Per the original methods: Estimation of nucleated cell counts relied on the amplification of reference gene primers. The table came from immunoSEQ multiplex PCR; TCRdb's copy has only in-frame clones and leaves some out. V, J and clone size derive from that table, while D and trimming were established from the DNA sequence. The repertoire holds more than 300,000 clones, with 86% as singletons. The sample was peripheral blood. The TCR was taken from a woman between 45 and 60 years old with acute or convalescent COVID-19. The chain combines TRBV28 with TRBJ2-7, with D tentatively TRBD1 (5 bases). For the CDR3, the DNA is TGTGCCAGCAGCTCAATCCACCAGGGTATGCTTCACGAGCAGTACTTC. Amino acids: CASSSIHQGMLHEQYF.